Here is one T cell receptor beta chain with its context. This clone's antigen is unknown. One base away there is no much larger clone; base qualities are not given. Collaborating institutions collected whole blood in K2EDTA tubes following their own protocols. Collaborator samples were shipped for TCRbeta analysis as frozen whole blood, isolated PBMCs, or DNA extracted from either sample type. V drops 10 bases and J drops 6 bases, leaving 16 bases in between. The CDR3 runs 12 residues from the cysteine to the phenylalanine. This entry keeps only the CDR3 DNA: 36 bases, framed from base 1. The CDR1 and CDR2 encoded by the germline V gene (reference sequence) are MNHNY and SVGAGI. The source of the sample is a study of blood T cell repertoires in COVID-19 (dated by TCRdb to the early 2020s). For the study in its entirety: Samples covering the acute and convalescent phases of COVID-19 were provided by collaborators in the United States, Italy and Spain. A freely available public database, intended as a resource for researchers studying the immune response to SARS-CoV-2, is where the repertoires were released. The prospective study material was composed of cDNA or gDNA derived from T cells, B-cell-depleted T cells, or PBMCs. HLA class I and class II types, where available, came from metadata supplied by the sample provider rather than from assay-based typing. The samples were drawn from the first 160 participants of the ongoing ImmuneRACE study and from 1,254 subjects provided by 6 global collaborators. The sample metadata nearly always contained a de-identified subject ID, COVID-19 status, age in years and sex. Deeply sampled blood TCRbeta repertoires from subjects exposed to, actively infected with, or recovered from COVID-19 were included in the dataset.

The paper's findings and limits, for the study overall: The quantity of clinical and demographic metadata differed by source and by participant and was supplied without curation.

TCRbeta CDR3 regions were amplified from genomic DNA using the immunoSEQ Assay, a bias-controlled multiplex PCR. The paper's data handling went like this. Nucleated cell counts per sample were estimated from amplification of reference gene primers within the assay. To quantify the absolute abundance of each unique TCRbeta CDR3 rearrangement, sequence reads were collapsed and filtered. For each sample, productive Simpson clonality was calculated as the square root of Simpson's diversity index across productive rearrangements. TCRdb re-hosts the immuneACCESS table, in-frame sequences only. Its copies lack some clones; in the studies checked, an unresolved V gene accounts for under half of them, and the cause for the rest is not known. The V and J calls and clone size were taken over from that table, and D and trimming were inferred from the DNA. This sample comprises under 350,000 clones, roughly 86% of them detected only once. The ten largest clones capture 1.3% of the sample.

Recombination linked TRBV6-6 to TRBJ2-7; the D segment could be TRBD1, given 6 matching bases. The clonotype comes from a man between 65 and 79 years old with acute or convalescent COVID-19. Sequencing used peripheral blood. The CDR3 corresponds to CAIGGASREQYF. The nucleotides read TGTGCCATAGGGGGAGCTAGTCGCGAGCAGTACTTC.